Following are 7 T cell receptor beta chains from one sample sequenced in a study of control samples from healthy donors and cancer patients. Data came from immunoSEQ multiplex PCR; TCRdb stores just in-frame clones and leaves some out. The table has over 150,000 clones, over 85% seen once; the top ten hold more than 1.1%. Sequencing used blood. Receptors were obtained from a young man in good health.

V and J are TRBV28 and TRBJ1-4, with TRBD1 matching 7 bases. The CDR3 length is 14 residues. V gave up 2 bases and J gave up 8 bases; unmatched junction bases: 5. The germline V gene has CDR1 MDHEN and CDR2 SYDVKM. CDR3 in DNA: TGTGCCAGCAGTTTACCACGGGACAGAGAAAAACTGTTTTTT. This encodes CASSLPRDREKLFF.

This sequence joins TRBV5-1 and TRBJ2-2; 9 nucleotides match TRBD2. The CDR3 has 15 residues. Germline CDR1 is SGHRS and CDR2 is YFSETQ. With 10 bases clipped from V and 6 bases from J, the junction kept 13 bases outside the gene matches. The CDR3 here is CARGRRAGGPGELFF. CDR3 in DNA: TGCGCCCGCGGCCGTCGGGCGGGGGGGCCCGGGGAGCTGTTTTTT.

This chain connects TRBV11-2 to TRBJ1-6; D unresolved. V lost 5 bases and J 9 bases, leaving 11 bases between the germline ends. The CDR3 runs 13 residues. Looked up from germline, CDR1 is SGHAT and CDR2 is FQNNGV. The CDR3 loop reads CASSKKEGSPLHF. The CDR3 coding sequence is TGTGCCAGCAGCAAAAAGGAGGGTTCACCCCTCCACTTT.

V gene TRBV4-1 combines with J gene TRBJ2-7, with unresolved D. The V end was cut by 3 bases, the J end by 0 bases, with 6 bases between. The germline V gene encodes CDR1 MGHRA and CDR2 YSYEKL. This CDR3 spans 13 amino acids. Written as DNA, the CDR3 is TGCGCCAGCAGCCAGGGGTTCTCCTACGAGCAGTACTTC. Its protein is CASSQGFSYEQYF.

V and J are TRBV28 and TRBJ1-5; D remains ambiguous. Germline loops: CDR1 MDHEN, CDR2 SYDVKM. V was cut by 8 bases and J by 11 bases, with 16 bases left in between. CDR3 length: 12 amino acids. CDR3 bases: TGTGCCAGCCGCCCGTCGGGAGGAGCCCAGCATTTT. Protein: CASRPSGGAQHF.

This rearrangement joins TRBV27 to TRBJ1-1, with D perhaps TRBD1 (5 bases). This CDR3 region has 14 residues. CDR1 is MNHEY and CDR2 is SMNVEV in the germline V gene (reference sequence). Trimming cost V 2 bases and J 11 bases, with 18 bases left between them. The DNA of the CDR3 is TGTGCCAGCAGTTTAAGAAGGGGCGCACAGTCCGCTTTCTTT. Encoded protein: CASSLRRGAQSAFF.

In this sample, this clone turned up once. The chain uses TRBV6-2 or TRBV6-3 and TRBJ1-1; no definite D call. The CDR3 contains 14 residues. Germline V lookup: CDR1 MNHEY, CDR2 SVGEGT. Trimming took off 2 bases at V and 4 bases at J, with 11 bases between the two ends. The CDR3 DNA reads TGTGCCAGCAGTTACCACGAGGGCTTCACTGAAGCTTTCTTT. Translating gives CASSYHEGFTEAFF.